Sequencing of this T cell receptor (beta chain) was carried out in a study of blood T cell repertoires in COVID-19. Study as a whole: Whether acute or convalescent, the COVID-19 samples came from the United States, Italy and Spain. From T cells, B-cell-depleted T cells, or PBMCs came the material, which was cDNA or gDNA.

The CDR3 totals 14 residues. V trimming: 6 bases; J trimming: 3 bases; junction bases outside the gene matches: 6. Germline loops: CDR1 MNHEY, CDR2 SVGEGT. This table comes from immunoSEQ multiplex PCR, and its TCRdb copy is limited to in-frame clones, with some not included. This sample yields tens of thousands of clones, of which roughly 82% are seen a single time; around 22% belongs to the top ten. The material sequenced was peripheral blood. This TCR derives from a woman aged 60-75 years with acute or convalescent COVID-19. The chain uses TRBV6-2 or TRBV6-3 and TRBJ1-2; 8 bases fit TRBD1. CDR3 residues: CASSRDRGDYGYTF. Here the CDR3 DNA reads TGTGCCAGCAGCCGCGACAGGGGTGACTATGGCTACACCTTC.